This T cell receptor beta chain emerged from a study of T cells after yellow fever vaccination. Overall study findings and caveats: The appearance of a small share of clonotypes in both CD4 and CD8 compartments was observed. Post-booster repertoires contained most primary-vaccination clones again (roughly 97% CD4, about 88% CD8).

From germline, CDR1 is SEHNR and CDR2 FQNEAQ (reference sequence). Losses at the gene ends were 7 bases for V and 1 base for J; bases not matched to a gene: 11. This CDR3 is 16 amino acids long. Via MiXCR, TCRdb re-called the 5' RACE reads, giving one row per CDR3 protein. The sample lists some 160,000 distinct CDR3 sequences, roughly 9% seen once, with about 40% in the top ten. This clonotype has a handful of counts. Its matching antigen is unknown. The sequence was collected from a man between 18 and 29 years old who received the YFV17D yellow fever vaccine. J is TRBJ2-5 and V is TRBV7-9; 8 nucleotides match TRBD1. Sample: CD8+ T cells sorted from PBMCs, taken 45 days after the yellow fever booster vaccination. CDR3 coding DNA: TGTGCCAGCACAGATCCAGGGGGCCCATCCCAAGAGACCCAGTACTTC. Its translation is CASTDPGGPSQETQYF.